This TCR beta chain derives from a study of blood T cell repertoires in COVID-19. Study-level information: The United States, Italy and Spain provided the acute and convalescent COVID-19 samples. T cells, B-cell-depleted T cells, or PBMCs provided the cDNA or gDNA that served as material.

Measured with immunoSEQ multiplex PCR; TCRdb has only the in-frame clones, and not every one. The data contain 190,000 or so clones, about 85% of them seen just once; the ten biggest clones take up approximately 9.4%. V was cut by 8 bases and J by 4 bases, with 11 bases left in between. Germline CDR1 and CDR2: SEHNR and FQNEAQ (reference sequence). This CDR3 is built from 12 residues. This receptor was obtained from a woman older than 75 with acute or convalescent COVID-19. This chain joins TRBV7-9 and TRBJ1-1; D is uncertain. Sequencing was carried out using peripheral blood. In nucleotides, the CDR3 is TGTGCCAGCCACTCAGGTGTCACTGAAGCTTTCTTT. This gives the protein CASHSGVTEAFF.